The 32 T cell receptor beta chains reported below all come from one sample, sequenced in a study of cytomegalovirus exposure and HLA in healthy donors. This table comes from immunoSEQ multiplex PCR, and its TCRdb copy is limited to in-frame clones, with some not included. The sample shows 150,000 to 200,000 clones, 90% to 97% of them seen only once. Sequenced: PBMCs. Receptors originate from a woman between 18 and 29 years old in good health and CMV-seronegative.

The CDR3 reads CASSLEEGAYSPLHF. DNA of the CDR3: TGCGCCAGCAGCTTGGAGGAGGGGGCCTATTCACCCCTCCACTTT. The chain links TRBV5-1 to TRBJ1-6; the match to TRBD1 covers 7 bases. The CDR3 runs 15 residues. V lost 0 bases and J lost 8; bases outside the gene matches: 5. From germline, CDR1 is SGHRS and CDR2 YFSETQ.

V usage is TRBV6-5 and J usage is TRBJ2-7; D might be TRBD1 (6 bases). CDR1 and CDR2 (germline): MNHEY, SVGAGI. V shed 6 bases and J shed 3 bases, with 9 bases lying between them. The CDR3 runs 12 residues. CDR3 region: CASRQGFYEQYF. The CDR3 nucleotides read TGTGCCAGCAGACAGGGATTCTACGAGCAGTACTTC.

This chain links TRBV15 with TRBJ2-5; 11 bases map to TRBD1. Looked up from germline, CDR1 is LNHNV and CDR2 is YYDKDF (reference sequence). The CDR3 loop spans 16 amino acids. Trimming took 1 base from V and 2 from J; bases not matched to a gene: 3. The CDR3 region has the DNA TGTGCCACCAGCAGAGCGGACAGGGGGCCTCAAGAGACCCAGTACTTC. It encodes CATSRADRGPQETQYF.

J is TRBJ2-2 and V is TRBV6-1, with D tentatively TRBD1 (5 bases). Deletions cut 3 bases from V and 6 bases from J, with 8 bases between. There are 13 residues in the CDR3. The germline CDR1 and CDR2 sequences are MNHNS and SASEGT. CDR3 loop: CASSDRGPGELFF. CDR3 DNA: TGTGCCAGCAGTGATAGGGGTCCCGGGGAGCTGTTTTTT.

This clone occurred once. The gene calls are TRBV13 and TRBJ2-7; 8 positions agree with TRBD2. V dropped 2 bases and J dropped 0; count of bases not matched to a gene: 3. Germline-derived CDR1 and CDR2 are PRHDT and FYEKMQ (reference sequence). The CDR3 is made up of 15 amino acids. The CDR3 DNA reads TGTGCCAGCAGCTTACGGGGGACTAGCTCCTACGAGCAGTACTTC. Its protein product is CASSLRGTSSYEQYF.

V is TRBV5-6 and J is TRBJ1-1; D might be TRBD1 (5 bases). V was trimmed by 4 bases and J by 0 bases, leaving 19 bases between them. Germline assignment: CDR1 SGHDT and CDR2 YYEEEE. The CDR3 runs 17 residues. The CDR3 nucleotides read TGTGCCAGCAGCCCGCTGGGGAGGGGCCAGATGAACACTGAAGCTTTCTTT. Its translation: CASSPLGRGQMNTEAFF.

V and J are TRBV30 and TRBJ2-3; perhaps TRBD2 as D (6 bases). Trimming shortened V by 5 bases and J by 3 bases, and 12 bases separated the two germline ends. This CDR3 has 13 amino acids. Germline V gene sequence: CDR1 GTSNPN, CDR2 SVGIG (reference sequence). CDR3 nucleotide sequence: TGTGCCTGGGTGGGGGGATCGACAGATACGCAGTATTTT. This encodes CAWVGGSTDTQYF.

The chain carries TRBV7-6 and TRBJ2-3; 7 bases fit TRBD2. The CDR3 covers 17 residues. V lost 4 bases and J lost 6; bases outside the gene matches: 16. Germline CDR1 SGHVS, CDR2 FNYEAQ. CDR3 protein: CASSSGSAGTMGDTQYF. The DNA for the CDR3 is TGTGCCAGCAGCTCGGGCTCGGCCGGGACTATGGGTGATACGCAGTATTTT.

This clone was seen just once. The chain has TRBV2 and TRBJ2-5; the match to TRBD1 covers 7 bases. Germline CDR1 SNHLY, CDR2 FYNNEI. V lost 5 bases, J lost 3 bases, and 6 bases stayed unmatched. The length of the CDR3 is 14 residues. CDR3 sequence: CASSSGTVKETQYF. The CDR3 DNA sequence: TGTGCCAGCAGTTCCGGGACAGTTAAAGAGACCCAGTACTTC.

V is TRBV19 and J is TRBJ1-2; 8 bases are shared with TRBD1. This CDR3 contains 14 residues. V lost 4 bases and J lost 7; bases outside the gene matches: 8. The V gene's germline CDR1 is LNHDA and CDR2 SQIVND (reference sequence). DNA of the CDR3: TGTGCCAGTAGTACCCGACAGGGGTCGGGTGGCTACACCTTC. As protein: CASSTRQGSGGYTF. The full variable domain, its missing parts supplied by reference TRBV19 and TRBJ1-2, is DGGITQSPKYLFRKEGQNVTLSCEQNLNHDAMYWYRQDPGQGLRLIYYSQIVNDFQKGDIAEGYSVSREKKESFPLTVTSAQKNPTAFYLCASSTRQGSGGYTFGSGTRLTVV.

The CDR3 loop reads CASTRGTGGSGNQPQHF. The CDR3 coding sequence is TGTGCCAGCACTCGCGGGACAGGGGGTTCCGGCAATCAGCCCCAGCATTTT. V is TRBV19 and J is TRBJ1-5, with TRBD1 identical over 11 bases. From germline, CDR1 is LNHDA and CDR2 SQIVND (reference sequence). This CDR3 contains 17 residues. With 9 bases clipped from V and 2 bases from J, the junction kept 12 bases outside the gene matches. Combining the CDR3 with reference TRBV19 and TRBJ1-5 gives the whole variable domain DGGITQSPKYLFRKEGQNVTLSCEQNLNHDAMYWYRQDPGQGLRLIYYSQIVNDFQKGDIAEGYSVSREKKESFPLTVTSAQKNPTAFYLCASTRGTGGSGNQPQHFGDGTRLSIL.

The chain carries TRBV28 and TRBJ2-3; D unclear. This CDR3 region has 12 residues. CDR1 is MDHEN, CDR2 SYDVKM, per germline. The ends were cut back, 3 bases at V and 6 bases at J, with 7 bases in the middle. The CDR3 region has the DNA TGTGCCAGCAGTTTTGGAGTTGATACGCAGTATTTT. Protein sequence: CASSFGVDTQYF.

This chain joins TRBV18 and TRBJ2-7; perhaps TRBD2 as D (5 bases). This CDR3 region has 13 residues. Trimming stripped 5 bases from V and 9 bases from J, with 17 bases between. Germline V gene data show CDR1 as KGHSH and CDR2 as LQKENI. Here the CDR3 reads CASSEGRGFRQYF. The CDR3 DNA is TGTGCCAGCTCAGAGGGCAGAGGGTTTCGGCAGTACTTC.

The sample holds a few counts of this clone. The V gene is TRBV19, the J gene TRBJ2-1, with D maybe TRBD2 (6 bases). The length of the CDR3 is 13 residues. Germline values: CDR1 LNHDA, CDR2 SQIVND (reference sequence). Trimming shortened V by 8 bases and J by 9 bases, and 17 bases separated the two germline ends. The CDR3 nucleotides are TGTGCCAGTCTCCCGGGGGTCGGCGGTGAGCAGTTCTTC. Protein: CASLPGVGGEQFF.

This chain uses TRBV5-5 with TRBJ1-6; D gene ambiguous. CDR1 SGHKS and CDR2 YYEKEE come from the germline V gene (reference sequence). V was pared by 3 bases and J by 0 bases, with 13 bases between. CDR3 size: 17 residues. The CDR3 here is CASSWVPESSYNSPLHF. CDR3 DNA sequence: TGTGCCAGCAGCTGGGTACCGGAGAGCTCCTATAATTCACCCCTCCACTTT.

This clone was seen just once. The genes are TRBV25-1 and TRBJ2-5; 8 positions match TRBD2. The germline CDR1 and CDR2 sequences are MGHDK and SYGVNS. Trimming took 3 bases from V and 1 from J; bases not matched to a gene: 4. The CDR3 covers 15 residues. The CDR3 region has the DNA TGTGCCAGCAGTGAGTTAGCGGGGCCCCAAGAGACCCAGTACTTC. Residues: CASSELAGPQETQYF.

In this sample, this clone turned up a few times. Compared with germline, one end of the junction differs, possibly owing to a read error. The chain employs TRBV29-1 and TRBJ1-2; no reliable D call. Looked up from germline, CDR1 is SQVTM and CDR2 is ANQGSEA. The CDR3 is made up of 9 amino acids. The CDR3 nucleotides read TGCAGCGTTGGAGACCCCGACTCCTTC. This sequence encodes CSVGDPDSF.

The chain is built from TRBV5-1 and TRBJ2-7; D is unresolved. The CDR3 loop spans 12 amino acids. Germline V gene lookup returns CDR1 SGHRS and CDR2 YFSETQ. V was trimmed by 4 bases and J by 2 bases, leaving 7 bases between them. The CDR3 DNA reads TGCGCCAGCAGCCTTAACACCTACGAGCAGTACTTC. The encoded protein is CASSLNTYEQYF.

The V and J genes are TRBV5-1 and TRBJ1-1; no clear D. The CDR3 loop spans 14 amino acids. V was trimmed by 0 bases and J by 0 bases, leaving 6 bases between them. From germline, CDR1 is SGHRS and CDR2 YFSETQ. The CDR3 protein is CASSLVSVNTEAFF. The CDR3 coding sequence is TGCGCCAGCAGCTTGGTTAGCGTGAACACTGAAGCTTTCTTT.

This clone was recorded only once. The gene calls are TRBV6-5 and TRBJ2-2, with 8 bases lining up with TRBD2. The germline CDR1 and CDR2 sequences are MNHEY and SVGAGI. J gave up 1 base and V 3 bases, and 1 base lay outside the gene matches. This CDR3 is 15 amino acids long. The CDR3 DNA reads as TGTGCCAGCAGTTATACTAGCGGGAACACCGGGGAGCTGTTTTTT. It translates to CASSYTSGNTGELFF.

The chain carries TRBV5-1 and TRBJ2-7; TRBD1 matches 9 bases. The junction had 9 bases not matched to a gene; V was cut back by 5 bases and J by 6 bases. Germline CDR1 and CDR2: SGHRS and YFSETQ. The CDR3 covers 14 residues. This CDR3 is CASRDDLDRGEQYF. For the CDR3, the DNA is TGCGCCAGCAGGGACGACTTGGACAGGGGCGAGCAGTACTTC.

This clone was picked up one time. This sequence joins TRBV13 and TRBJ1-2; a weak D match, TRBD1 (5 bases). The CDR3 is 16 amino acids. The germline V and J ends were trimmed by 4 bases and 3 bases, with 18 bases remaining between them. Per the germline V gene, CDR1 is PRHDT and CDR2 is FYEKMQ (reference sequence). This CDR3 is CASSSRGTPIHYGYTF. DNA of the CDR3: TGTGCCAGCAGCTCGCGCGGGACGCCGATACACTATGGCTACACCTTC.

The chain employs TRBV7-8 and TRBJ2-5; weak D call: TRBD1 (6 bases). The length of the CDR3 is 13 residues. Germline V gene sequence: CDR1 SGHVS, CDR2 FQNEAQ. The V and J ends lost 2 bases and 7 bases respectively, with 11 bases between them. CDR3 nucleotides: TGTGCCAGCAGCTTATCAGGGGCTTCGACCCAGTACTTC. Translated: CASSLSGASTQYF.

This rearrangement joins TRBV14 to TRBJ2-1, with TRBD2 matching over 8 bases. Trimming took 1 base from V and 3 from J; bases not matched to a gene: 5. The CDR3 consists of 16 residues. From germline, CDR1 is SGHDN and CDR2 FVKESK. Here the CDR3 reads CASSQVPAGVYNEQFF. The DNA of the CDR3 is TGTGCCAGCAGCCAAGTGCCAGCGGGGGTCTACAATGAGCAGTTCTTC.

This clone was counted once. The chain carries TRBV7-9 and TRBJ2-3, with D maybe TRBD2 (6 bases). CDR1 and CDR2 (germline): SEHNR, FQNEAQ (reference sequence). Trimming pared 5 bases from V and 0 bases from J, leaving 15 bases between. The CDR3 has 16 residues. The CDR3 here is CASSRPSASSTDTQYF. The CDR3 nucleotides read TGTGCCAGCAGCAGACCTAGCGCCTCTAGCACAGATACGCAGTATTTT.

This rearrangement joins TRBV5-4 to TRBJ1-6; 9 nucleotides match TRBD1. Germline-derived CDR1 and CDR2 are SGHNT and YYREEE (reference sequence). This CDR3 is built from 12 residues. V was pared by 7 bases and J by 9 bases, with 2 bases of the junction left unmatched. The CDR3 bases are TGTGCCAGCGGGACAGGGACTTCACCCCTCCACTTT. Amino acid sequence: CASGTGTSPLHF.

The V and J genes are TRBV20-1 and TRBJ1-1; D is unclear. The germline V gene has CDR1 DFQATT and CDR2 SNEGSKA (reference sequence). The CDR3 spans 11 residues. V was cut by 0 bases and J by 7 bases, with 6 bases left in between. This CDR3 reads CSAREYIEAFF. CDR3 sequence (DNA): TGCAGTGCTAGAGAGTATATTGAAGCTTTCTTT.

The chain combines TRBV19 with TRBJ1-4; a possible D gene is TRBD1 (6 bases). The CDR3 length is 15 residues. The germline CDR1 and CDR2 sequences are LNHDA and SQIVND (reference sequence). The V end was cut by 6 bases, the J end by 0 bases, with 11 bases between. As DNA, the CDR3 is TGTGCCAGTAGCCCTGGGACAACAACTAATGAAAAACTGTTTTTT. This translates into CASSPGTTTNEKLFF.

The chain couples TRBV5-4 to TRBJ1-1; the D gene is possibly TRBD1 (5 bases). V lost 0 bases to trimming and J lost 5 bases, with 8 bases between them. CDR3 length: 13 amino acids. Germline CDR1 is SGHNT and CDR2 is YYREEE (reference sequence). The CDR3 DNA sequence: TGTGCCAGCAGCTTGGGGGGGAGGACTGAAGCTTTCTTT. Translating it yields CASSLGGRTEAFF.

The rearrangement uses TRBV7-8 and TRBJ2-7; 9 nucleotides align to TRBD2. The germline gives CDR1 SGHVS, CDR2 FQNEAQ. V lost 6 bases, J lost 0 bases, and 12 bases stayed unmatched. The CDR3 runs to 17 residues. Here the CDR3 DNA reads TGTGCCAGCAGGCTAGGGCAGCGGGGGGCATCCTCCTACGAGCAGTACTTC. The encoded protein is CASRLGQRGASSYEQYF.

The CDR3 region has the DNA TGTGCCAGTAGTACAAGAACAGGGGCGAATGGCTACACCTTC. This gives the protein CASSTRTGANGYTF. V gene TRBV19 combines with J gene TRBJ1-2; 7 nucleotides line up with TRBD1. Germline trimming cut 4 bases from V and 6 bases from J; bases unmatched to any gene: 8. Germline V gives CDR1 LNHDA, CDR2 SQIVND (reference sequence). The CDR3 length is 14 residues. The entire variable domain, with the rest obtained from reference TRBV19 and TRBJ1-2, is as follows: DGGITQSPKYLFRKEGQNVTLSCEQNLNHDAMYWYRQDPGQGLRLIYYSQIVNDFQKGDIAEGYSVSREKKESFPLTVTSAQKNPTAFYLCASSTRTGANGYTFGSGTRLTVV.

The J gene is TRBJ2-3, the V gene TRBV27, with 10 bases identical to TRBD2. This CDR3 has 19 residues. Germline V gene sequence: CDR1 MNHEY, CDR2 SMNVEV (reference sequence). Germline trimming cut 6 bases from V and 0 bases from J; bases unmatched to any gene: 15. In nucleotides, the CDR3 is TGTGCCAGCAGAAGGTCACGGCTAGCGGGGGACTTAAGCACAGATACGCAGTATTTT. Amino acids: CASRRSRLAGDLSTDTQYF.